These 12 T cell receptor beta chains were all obtained from the same sample, sequenced in a study of shared clonotypes between healthy human individuals. Method: immunoSEQ multiplex PCR; TCRdb's copy keeps in-frame clones and lacks some. The sample has approximately 2.5 million clones, 90% to 95% seen once. Material for sequencing was naive CD4+ T cells sorted from blood. The subset denotes: CD45RA+ positively selected. These receptors originate from a young man in good health.

This chain connects TRBV10-3 to TRBJ2-2, with 10 positions matching TRBD2. Germline-derived CDR1 and CDR2 are ENHRY and SYGVKD. The CDR3 sequence is 15 residues long. V trimming: 0 bases; J trimming: 5 bases; junction bases outside the gene matches: 0. As DNA, the CDR3 is TGTGCCATCAGTGAGTCGACTAGCGGGACCGGGGAGCTGTTTTTT. It codes for CAISESTSGTGELFF.

In its sample, this clone was seen a few times. The chain combines TRBV4-1 with TRBJ1-5; D is unresolved. Trimming removed 4 bases at V and 7 bases at J, with 14 bases between. The CDR3 is made up of 14 amino acids. Germline lookup yields CDR1 MGHRA and CDR2 YSYEKL. This CDR3 is CASSPALVRQPQHF. Here the CDR3 DNA reads TGCGCCAGCAGCCCAGCCTTGGTCAGGCAGCCCCAGCATTTT.

The rearrangement links TRBV30 to TRBJ1-5, with 10 bases matching TRBD1. The germline V gene has CDR1 GTSNPN and CDR2 SVGIG (reference sequence). The V gene end was trimmed by 0 bases and the J gene end by 1 base; junction bases not matched to a gene: 12. The CDR3 length is 19 residues. The CDR3: CAWSVGLTGGWGSNQPQHF. DNA for the CDR3: TGTGCCTGGAGTGTGGGGCTGACAGGGGGCTGGGGGAGCAATCAGCCCCAGCATTTT.

The J gene is TRBJ2-7, the V gene TRBV9; 12 positions agree with TRBD1. CDR1 is SGDLS and CDR2 is YYNGEE in the germline V gene. The length of the CDR3 is 15 residues. V shed 4 bases, J shed 3 bases, and the junction held 5 bases outside the gene matches. The CDR3 loop is CASSTGTGGFYEQYF. The CDR3 region has the DNA TGTGCCAGCAGCACCGGGACAGGGGGCTTCTACGAGCAGTACTTC.

J is TRBJ1-2 and V is TRBV30, with D possibly being TRBD1 (5 bases). V was clipped by 0 bases and J by 5 bases, with 19 bases between them. CDR1 GTSNPN and CDR2 SVGIG come from the germline V gene (reference sequence). CDR3 length: 16 amino acids. The CDR3 here is CAWSVGWGEVGYGYTF. DNA of the CDR3: TGTGCCTGGAGTGTAGGCTGGGGGGAGGTGGGGTATGGCTACACCTTC.

The V and J genes are TRBV5-6 and TRBJ2-1, with D maybe TRBD1 (6 bases). V lost 2 bases, J lost 6 bases, and 15 bases lay in between. The CDR3 length is 15 residues. In germline, CDR1 is SGHDT, CDR2 YYEEEE. CDR3 in DNA: TGTGCCAGCAGCTTTTACAGGGTGGGGATCAATGAGCAGTTCTTC. Translation: CASSFYRVGINEQFF.

V usage is TRBV10-3 and J usage is TRBJ2-5; 7 nucleotides match TRBD2. V lost 2 bases and J lost 2; bases outside the gene matches: 14. The CDR3 loop spans 18 amino acids. Germline values: CDR1 ENHRY, CDR2 SYGVKD. The CDR3 is CAISEDRLAVGTQETQYF. The DNA of the CDR3 is TGTGCCATCAGTGAGGATCGCCTAGCGGTAGGAACACAAGAGACCCAGTACTTC.

The genes are TRBV11-2 and TRBJ1-6; tentatively, D is TRBD1 (5 bases). Trimming removed 1 base at V and 3 bases at J, with 16 bases between. Germline CDR1 is SGHAT and CDR2 is FQNNGV. The length of the CDR3 is 18 residues. The CDR3 region is CASSLAMVGQNYNSPLHF. CDR3 DNA: TGTGCCAGCAGCTTAGCCATGGTGGGGCAGAACTATAATTCACCCCTCCACTTT.

On this clone itself: The sample carries other DNA sequences with the same CDR3. The CDR3 sequence: CAISAGQETQYF. The CDR3 region has the DNA TGTGCCATCAGTGCCGGGCAAGAGACCCAGTACTTC. The rearrangement joins TRBV10-3 to TRBJ2-5, with D hard to call. V lost 4 bases to trimming and J lost 2 bases, with 5 bases between them. Germline CDR1 and CDR2: ENHRY and SYGVKD. The CDR3 runs to 12 residues.

The chain recombines TRBV5-1 with TRBJ2-3; D is uncertain. This CDR3 has 14 amino acids. The V gene lost 0 bases and the J gene lost 5 bases, with 10 bases spanning the gap. From germline, CDR1 is SGHRS and CDR2 YFSETQ. The chain's CDR3 is CASSLAYMGDTQYF. The CDR3 coding sequence is TGCGCCAGCAGCTTGGCTTACATGGGAGATACGCAGTATTTT.

The chain has TRBV7-9 and TRBJ1-2, with no clear D. V shed 0 bases and J shed 4 bases, with 12 bases lying between them. Germline values: CDR1 SEHNR, CDR2 FQNEAQ (reference sequence). The CDR3 has 15 amino acids. As DNA, the CDR3 is TGTGCCAGCAGCTTAGCCGACCACCAGGCCTATGGCTACACCTTC. This translates into CASSLADHQAYGYTF.

The chain links TRBV29-1 to TRBJ1-5; 11 nucleotides match TRBD1. The CDR3 length is 14 residues. The germline CDR1 and CDR2 sequences are SQVTM and ANQGSEA. V shed 4 bases, J shed 6 bases, and the junction held 5 bases outside the gene matches. CDR3 protein: CSVGGQGVGQPQHF. The CDR3, as DNA: TGCAGCGTTGGGGGACAGGGGGTGGGTCAGCCCCAGCATTTT.